This T cell receptor beta chain stems from a study of blood T cells in healthy people across ages. Next came a second PCR, run for about 7 to 12 cycles, which used a sample-barcoded 5' primer along with a J-beta primer mix. TCRdb redid the calling of the 5' RACE reads with MiXCR, one entry per CDR3 protein. The sample yields some 1.4 million distinct CDR3 sequences, about 43% seen once. This TCR was recovered from a woman aged 18-29 years in good health. Sequenced sample: blood.

The CDR3 DNA reads TGTGCCAGCAGCTACTCCAGTGTATCTGTCACAGATACGCAGTATTTT. It yields the protein CASSYSSVSVTDTQYF. This chain links TRBV7-2 with TRBJ2-3; the D is unclear. Deletions cut 4 bases from V and 2 bases from J, with 16 bases between. This CDR3 is built from 16 residues. Germline CDR1 is SGHTA and CDR2 is FQGNSA. The variable domain in full, completed from reference TRBV7-2 and TRBJ2-3, reads GAGVSQSPSNKVTEKGKDVELRCDPISGHTALYWYRQSLGQGLEFLIYFQGNSAPDKSGLPSDRFSAERTGGSVSTLTIQRTQQEDSAVYLCASSYSSVSVTDTQYFGPGTRLTVL.